Below, one TCR beta chain is given with its context. This sample is part of a study of control samples from healthy donors and cancer patients. Germline V lookup: CDR1 SQVTM, CDR2 ANQGSEA. J lost 6 bases, V lost 7 bases, and 6 bases had no gene match. This CDR3 has 13 residues. Produced via immunoSEQ multiplex PCR; TCRdb's table is partial and in-frame only. Of about 49,000 clones listed, approximately 86% are singletons. The source material was PBMCs. The V and J genes are TRBV29-1 and TRBJ2-7; 13 nucleotides align to TRBD2. The receptor comes from a woman in her 50s with lung cancer. The CDR3: CSARTSGGGEQYF. Written as DNA, the CDR3 is TGCAGCGCCCGGACTAGCGGGGGTGGCGAGCAGTACTTC.